The 21 T cell receptor beta chains given below trace back to one sample, sequenced in a study of blood T cell repertoires in COVID-19. Clones were sequenced by immunoSEQ multiplex PCR, and TCRdb holds only the in-frame ones, with some missing. The profile shows about 250,000 clones, roughly 85% of them singletons. Sequenced sample: PBMCs or T cells enriched from blood (not recorded which). The receptors were gathered from a woman aged 50 to 60 with acute COVID-19.

J is TRBJ1-1 and V is TRBV5-1, with a possible D match to TRBD1 (5 bases). Germline loops: CDR1 SGHRS, CDR2 YFSETQ. This CDR3 has 14 amino acids. The germline V and J ends were trimmed by 0 bases and 1 base, with 7 bases remaining between them. CDR3 in DNA: TGCGCCAGCAGCTTGGAAGGGGCGAACACTGAAGCTTTCTTT. Its protein product is CASSLEGANTEAFF.

This rearrangement joins TRBV4-1 to TRBJ2-5; 7 nucleotides agree with TRBD2. The CDR3 is 13 residues long. The V and J ends lost 4 bases and 7 bases, in that order; junction bases with no gene match: 6. The V gene's germline CDR1 is MGHRA and CDR2 YSYEKL. The chain's CDR3 is CASSLTSDGTQYF. The CDR3 coding sequence is TGCGCCAGCAGCCTAACTAGCGATGGGACCCAGTACTTC.

The chain carries TRBV30 and TRBJ2-3; perhaps TRBD1 as D (5 bases). This CDR3 has 13 amino acids. Germline-derived CDR1 and CDR2 are GTSNPN and SVGIG (reference sequence). V dropped 5 bases and J dropped 2 bases, with 11 bases sitting between them. For the CDR3, the DNA is TGTGCCTGGGGGGCGGATTCCACAGATACGCAGTATTTT. Encoded protein: CAWGADSTDTQYF.

The rearrangement joins TRBV2 to TRBJ2-3; D may be TRBD2 (6 bases). Trimming cost V 2 bases and J 1 base, with 13 bases left between them. The CDR3 extends over 16 amino acids. In germline, CDR1 is SNHLY, CDR2 FYNNEI. CDR3 loop: CASSEKRGGGTDTQYF. The CDR3 nucleotides are TGTGCCAGCAGTGAAAAGAGGGGAGGAGGCACAGATACGCAGTATTTT.

The rearrangement links TRBV5-6 to TRBJ1-1; 8 positions match TRBD1. Germline CDR1 reads SGHDT; CDR2 reads YYEEEE. Trimming took 2 bases from V and 3 from J; bases not matched to a gene: 6. There are 15 residues in the CDR3. This chain's CDR3 is CASSFVDRGDTEAFF. In DNA, the CDR3 is TGTGCCAGCAGCTTCGTCGACAGGGGCGACACTGAAGCTTTCTTT.

The rearrangement uses TRBV7-2 and TRBJ1-5; D is ambiguous. Germline V gives CDR1 SGHTA, CDR2 FQGNSA. Trimming cost V 6 bases and J 3 bases, with 21 bases left between them. The CDR3 runs 17 residues. CDR3 amino acids: CASSLAGRQVDNQPQHF. The CDR3 nucleotides are TGTGCCAGCAGTTTGGCCGGGAGGCAGGTAGACAATCAGCCCCAGCATTTT. The whole variable domain, remainder taken from reference TRBV7-2 and TRBJ1-5, is GAGVSQSPSNKVTEKGKDVELRCDPISGHTALYWYRQSLGQGLEFLIYFQGNSAPDKSGLPSDRFSAERTGGSVSTLTIQRTQQEDSAVYLCASSLAGRQVDNQPQHFGDGTRLSIL.

This chain links TRBV18 with TRBJ1-5; D perhaps matches TRBD1 (5 bases). CDR1 is KGHSH, CDR2 LQKENI, per germline. CDR3 length: 13 residues. Trimming removed 3 bases from V and 6 bases from J, with 9 bases in between. The CDR3 loop is CASSPYGGQPQHF. In DNA form, the CDR3 reads TGTGCCAGCTCACCCTACGGGGGTCAGCCCCAGCATTTT.

This clone was found a few times. The chain links TRBV7-2 to TRBJ2-7, with D possibly being TRBD1 (5 bases). CDR1 is SGHTA and CDR2 is FQGNSA in the germline V gene. CDR3 length: 13 amino acids. The V and J ends lost 7 bases and 0 bases respectively, with 10 bases between them. The CDR3 DNA reads as TGTGCCAGCACTTTAGGACACTCCTACGAGCAGTACTTC. It specifies CASTLGHSYEQYF.

The rearrangement joins TRBV29-1 to TRBJ1-2; D unresolved. CDR1 is SQVTM and CDR2 is ANQGSEA in the germline V gene. The length of the CDR3 is 11 residues. Trimming took 4 bases from V and 5 from J, leaving 8 bases between them. The CDR3 nucleotides read TGCAGCGTTGCTAGGCCTTATGGCTACACCTTC. Translation gives CSVARPYGYTF.

The gene calls are TRBV10-3 and TRBJ2-1; 8 bases fit TRBD2. V lost 6 bases, J lost 8 bases, and 3 bases stayed unmatched. The CDR3 is made up of 12 amino acids. In germline, CDR1 is ENHRY, CDR2 SYGVKD. This CDR3 is CAIRGLEDEQFF. The CDR3 coding sequence is TGTGCCATCAGGGGACTAGAGGATGAGCAGTTCTTC.

This chain joins TRBV27 and TRBJ1-1; no firm D call. The CDR3 covers 13 residues. The V and J ends lost 2 bases and 1 base respectively, with 5 bases between them. Germline V gives CDR1 MNHEY, CDR2 SMNVEV (reference sequence). CDR3 nucleotide sequence: TGTGCCAGCAGTTTAGGCGGGAACACTGAAGCTTTCTTT. Translated: CASSLGGNTEAFF.

The chain uses TRBV7-2 and TRBJ2-1; D is perhaps TRBD1 (6 bases). V was clipped by 5 bases and J by 9 bases, with 17 bases between them. CDR1 is SGHTA and CDR2 is FQGNSA in the germline V gene. The CDR3 contains 14 residues. The CDR3: CASSPSRTAGEQFF. The CDR3 DNA is TGTGCCAGCAGCCCGTCCCGGACAGCAGGTGAGCAGTTCTTC.

The DNA of the CDR3 is TGTGCCAGCAACATAGCGGGGGGGCCCAGGGGCAATGAGCAGTTCTTC. It encodes CASNIAGGPRGNEQFF. The genes are TRBV3-1 (or the pseudogene TRBV3-2) and TRBJ2-1; 11 bases line up with TRBD2. This CDR3 spans 16 amino acids. The V and J ends lost 7 bases and 6 bases, in that order; junction bases with no gene match: 11. Germline V CDR1 and CDR2: LGHDT, YNNKEL (reference sequence).

The genes are TRBV9 and TRBJ1-2, with D tentatively TRBD1 (5 bases). V gave up 0 bases and J gave up 5 bases, with 14 bases separating them. From germline, CDR1 is SGDLS and CDR2 YYNGEE. The CDR3 runs 15 residues. CDR3 sequence: CASSVAPGLLYGYTF. The CDR3 bases are TGTGCCAGCAGCGTAGCACCAGGGCTCCTATATGGCTACACCTTC. The whole variable domain, remainder taken from reference TRBV9 and TRBJ1-2, is DSGVTQTPKHLITATGQRVTLRCSPRSGDLSVYWYQQSLDQGLQFLIQYYNGEERAKGNILERFSAQQFPDLHSELNLSSLELGDSALYFCASSVAPGLLYGYTFGSGTRLTVV.

V gene TRBV10-3 combines with J gene TRBJ1-6, with D possibly TRBD1 on 6 matching bases. Germline CDR1 and CDR2: ENHRY and SYGVKD. Trimming removed 11 bases at V and 6 bases at J, with 14 bases between. CDR3 length equals 13 residues. This chain's CDR3 is CASEGEGNSPLHF. CDR3 bases: TGTGCCTCGGAGGGGGAGGGTAATTCACCCCTCCACTTT.

At least ten counts were recorded for this clone. At one of its ends the junction is not consistent with the germline gene, which may arise from a read error. This same CDR3 is encoded by further DNA sequences in the sample. The V and J genes are TRBV9 and TRBJ2-2; TRBD2 agrees at 9 bases. The CDR3 runs to 17 residues. Germline CDR1 reads SGDLS; CDR2 reads YYNGEE. This CDR3 reads CASRVAAGGPSSGELFF. CDR3 coding DNA: TGTGCCAGCCGCGTAGCGGCGGGGGGGCCTAGTTCCGGGGAGCTGTTTTTT.

The table lists this clone with a few counts. Other nucleotide sequences from this sample produce the same CDR3. The V gene is TRBV25-1, the J gene TRBJ1-3; no definite D call. The CDR3 is 14 residues long. V shed 2 bases and J shed 2 bases, with 7 bases lying between them. Germline CDR1 and CDR2: MGHDK and SYGVNS. The CDR3 region has the DNA TGTGCCAGCAGTGAACCCAGAACTGGAAACACCATATATTTT. This sequence encodes CASSEPRTGNTIYF.

The J gene is TRBJ2-7, the V gene TRBV7-2, with D possibly being TRBD1 (6 bases). The germline gives CDR1 SGHTA, CDR2 FQGNSA. The germline V and J ends were trimmed by 3 bases and 3 bases, with 15 bases remaining between them. The CDR3 spans 15 residues. The CDR3 reads CASSLPGTRRYEQYF. The CDR3 nucleotides read TGTGCCAGCAGCTTGCCAGGGACACGGCGCTACGAGCAGTACTTC.

This chain uses TRBV5-6 with TRBJ1-4; 7 bases map to TRBD1. The CDR3 is 16 amino acids. Per the germline V gene, CDR1 is SGHDT and CDR2 is YYEEEE. V was clipped by 3 bases and J by 7 bases; unmatched bases: 12. In DNA form, the CDR3 reads TGTGCCAGCAGCTCAGGGGGGAGCGGGCCTTTTGAAAAACTGTTTTTT. This gives the protein CASSSGGSGPFEKLFF.

The genes are TRBV5-1 and TRBJ1-1; 8 nucleotides align to TRBD1. Trimming cost V 3 bases and J 5 bases; bases outside gene matches: 9. The CDR3 loop spans 15 amino acids. CDR1 is SGHRS, CDR2 YFSETQ, per germline. The CDR3 spells CASSSPGQGLTEAFF. In nucleotides, the CDR3 is TGCGCCAGCAGCTCCCCCGGACAGGGATTAACTGAAGCTTTCTTT.

J is TRBJ2-1 and V is TRBV7-9; 13 bases match TRBD2. Germline V CDR1 and CDR2: SEHNR, FQNEAQ (reference sequence). The ends lost 5 bases at V and 7 bases at J; junction bases unmatched: 5. CDR3 length equals 15 residues. CDR3 region: CASSPTSGGRNEQFF. CDR3 DNA sequence: TGTGCCAGCAGCCCGACTAGCGGGGGGCGGAATGAGCAGTTCTTC.